This T cell receptor (beta chain) was captured in a study of T cell responses to AZD1222 COVID-19 vaccine. The wider study: Pooling was applied to second doses at about 4 or about 12 weeks. Overall study results and limits: Donors skewed white British and female; clonal diversity was possibly underestimated. CD4 TCRs covered the whole spike, strongest at regions 160-218 and 743-854. Repertoire sampling happened only post peak T cell response.

Data came from immunoSEQ multiplex PCR; TCRdb stores just in-frame clones and leaves some out. The table shows about 120,000 clones, with approximately 88% occurring only once. With respect to this clone: Its antigen is as yet unknown.

The V end lost 5 bases, the J end lost 4 bases, and 5 bases lay between the germline ends. The CDR3 runs 11 residues. CDR1 is SGHTA, CDR2 FQGNSA, per germline. This sequence joins TRBV7-2 and TRBJ1-2; D unresolved. This receptor was identified in an adult in good health. This specimen was peripheral blood, taken on day 0 of AZD1222 vaccination. The CDR3 coding sequence is TGTGCCAGCAGCCCAAGCTATGGCTACACCTTC. Translation gives CASSPSYGYTF. Full variable domain (rest looked up from reference TRBV7-2 and TRBJ1-2): GAGVSQSPSNKVTEKGKDVELRCDPISGHTALYWYRQSLGQGLEFLIYFQGNSAPDKSGLPSDRFSAERTGGSVSTLTIQRTQQEDSAVYLCASSPSYGYTFGSGTRLTVV.